These 12 T cell receptor beta chains share one sample of origin, sequenced in a study of vaccination effects on CD4 cells after COVID-19 (dated by TCRdb to 2021 to 2024). For these receptors, no antigen is known. In the ViraFEST assay, PBMC were stimulated with viral peptide pools, and TCR sequencing was then used to find antigen-specific CD4+ T cell clonotypes based on their expansion. After more than nine days of culture, CD4+ T cells were isolated with the EasySep CD4+ T cell isolation kit. The absence of prior SARS-CoV-2 infection in healthy vaccine recipients was confirmed by negative nucleocapsid antibodies before and after vaccination. Libraries were made using the immunoSEQ multiplex PCR assay. The immuneACCESS repertoire file appears here via TCRdb, limited to in-frame rearrangements. These files lack a portion of the clones; in checked studies, under half of the deficit traces to unresolved V genes, and the cause of the others is not known. This sample comprises 50,000 to 60,000 clones, roughly 76% of them detected only once. The ten largest make up around 17% of the sample.

The sequences come from CD4+ T cells from PBMCs cultured with SARS-CoV-2 spike peptides, collected before COVID-19 vaccination. In the paper's terms, the cell subset or site label means: SARS-CoV-2 spike overlapping peptide pool stimulation. The source of these receptors is a human donor who received a COVID-19 vaccine.

The V call is TRBV7-8, the J call TRBJ1-2; 10 nucleotides line up with TRBD1. The germline V gene has CDR1 SGHVS and CDR2 FQNEAQ. The CDR3 totals 13 residues. V lost 3 bases to trimming and J lost 7 bases; unmatched junction nucleotides: 2. CDR3 in amino acids: CASSFRTGGGYTF. CDR3 in DNA: TGTGCCAGCAGCTTCCGGACAGGGGGTGGCTACACCTTC.

This clone has just a few counts. The V and J genes are TRBV7-2 and TRBJ2-3; 7 positions agree with TRBD1. V dropped 4 bases and J dropped 10; count of bases not matched to a gene: 11. This CDR3 has 14 amino acids. In germline, CDR1 is SGHTA, CDR2 FQGNSA. CDR3 sequence (DNA): TGTGCCAGCAGCTCGGGGCAGGGGGAAAGGGCGCAGTATTTT. The encoded protein is CASSSGQGERAQYF.

CDR3 sequence reads: CASSRQGEGTQYF. In nucleotides, the CDR3 is TGTGCCAGCAGCCGACAGGGGGAAGGGACCCAGTACTTC. J is TRBJ2-5 and V is TRBV3-1 (or the pseudogene TRBV3-2); 9 bases align to TRBD1. CDR3 size: 13 residues. The junction had 4 bases not matched to a gene; V was cut back by 4 bases and J by 7 bases. Germline V gene lookup returns CDR1 LGHDT and CDR2 YNNKEL (reference sequence).

The chain employs TRBV6-5 and TRBJ1-5; D is unresolved. This CDR3 has 14 amino acids. Trimming cost V 4 bases and J 0 bases, with 7 bases left between them. Per the germline V gene, CDR1 is MNHEY and CDR2 is SVGAGI. The DNA for the CDR3 is TGTGCCAGCAGTTCAACTTATAGCAATCAGCCCCAGCATTTT. Protein sequence: CASSSTYSNQPQHF.

The chain couples TRBV5-1 to TRBJ1-2, with D unclear. V was trimmed by 0 bases and J by 1 base, leaving 16 bases between them. CDR3 length: 17 amino acids. In germline, CDR1 is SGHRS, CDR2 YFSETQ. The CDR3 region is CASSLGTVIPSNYGYTF. For the CDR3, the DNA is TGCGCCAGCAGCTTGGGAACAGTCATCCCCAGTAACTATGGCTACACCTTC.

This sequence joins TRBV4-1 and TRBJ2-1, with 12 bases identical to TRBD2. Losses at the gene ends were 5 bases for V and 3 bases for J; bases not matched to a gene: 2. This CDR3 contains 15 residues. CDR1 MGHRA and CDR2 YSYEKL come from the germline V gene. The chain's CDR3 is CASSRTSGNYNEQFF. CDR3 coding DNA: TGCGCCAGCAGCAGGACTAGCGGGAACTACAATGAGCAGTTCTTC.

V is TRBV19 and J is TRBJ1-4; D remains ambiguous. V was shortened by 7 bases and J by 3 bases, with 18 bases between the two germline ends. The germline gives CDR1 LNHDA, CDR2 SQIVND (reference sequence). CDR3 length: 16 residues. CDR3 in amino acids: CASTPERRRSNEKLFF. Here the CDR3 DNA reads TGTGCCAGTACCCCAGAACGCCGACGGTCTAATGAAAAACTGTTTTTT.

The CDR3 DNA is TGTGCCAGCAGCTTGGCAAGCGACAGGTTAGCCAAAAACATTCAGTACTTC. Amino acid sequence: CASSLASDRLAKNIQYF. This chain joins TRBV5-4 and TRBJ2-4; the D gene is possibly TRBD1 (6 bases). Germline V gene sequence: CDR1 SGHNT, CDR2 YYREEE (reference sequence). The CDR3 contains 17 residues. V lost 0 bases, J lost 0 bases, and 13 bases lay in between.

The chain couples TRBV5-1 to TRBJ1-5, with 12 bases matching TRBD1. The CDR3 has 18 residues. Per the germline V gene, CDR1 is SGHRS and CDR2 is YFSETQ. J gave up 1 base and V 5 bases, and 10 bases lay outside the gene matches. As DNA, the CDR3 is TGCGCCAGCAGGCTGGGGACAGGGGGCGCTGGGAGCAATCAGCCCCAGCATTTT. This sequence encodes CASRLGTGGAGSNQPQHF. Full variable domain (missing parts from reference TRBV5-1 and TRBJ1-5): KAGVTQTPRYLIKTRGQQVTLSCSPISGHRSVSWYQQTPGQGLQFLFEYFSETQRNKGNFPGRFSGRQFSNSRSEMNVSTLELGDSALYLCASRLGTGGAGSNQPQHFGDGTRLSIL.

The table lists this clone with a few counts. The rearrangement uses TRBV6-5 and TRBJ2-7, with D possibly TRBD1 on 6 matching bases. The CDR3 extends over 12 amino acids. CDR1 is MNHEY, CDR2 SVGAGI, per germline. Trimming removed 6 bases at V and 6 bases at J, with 12 bases between. The CDR3 DNA follows: TGTGCCAGCAGGCGGACAGCGGCCGAGCAGTACTTC. This encodes CASRRTAAEQYF.

The rearrangement links TRBV19 to TRBJ1-4, with D perhaps matching TRBD1 (6 bases). CDR1 and CDR2 (germline): LNHDA, SQIVND (reference sequence). This CDR3 comprises 14 residues. V was pared by 7 bases and J by 2 bases, with 11 bases between. This CDR3 reads CASTSGGTNEKLFF. The CDR3 DNA is TGTGCCAGTACCTCCGGGGGCACTAATGAAAAACTGTTTTTT.

This clone has only a few counts. The chain links TRBV4-2 to TRBJ1-5, with unresolved D. CDR3 length: 15 amino acids. V was trimmed by 0 bases and J by 6 bases, leaving 12 bases between them. Germline CDR1 reads LGHNA; CDR2 reads YNFKEQ. CDR3 sequence (DNA): TGTGCCAGCAGCCAAGATTATACAGAATTTCAGCCCCAGCATTTT. Protein sequence: CASSQDYTEFQPQHF.